The clone carrying this TCR beta chain was seen just once. Its specificity is not known. Second doses at about 4 or about 12 weeks were pooled. V lost 1 base and J lost 5; bases outside the gene matches: 11. Per the germline V gene, CDR1 is MNHEY and CDR2 is SMNVEV (reference sequence). The CDR3 has 17 residues. The data are from a study of T cell responses to AZD1222 COVID-19 vaccine. Method: immunoSEQ multiplex PCR; TCRdb's copy keeps in-frame clones and lacks some. The table lists roughly 150,000 clones, about 87% of them singletons. Points from the study as a whole: With dominance at 160-218 and 743-854, vaccine-associated CD4 TCRs spanned spike. Regions left unmutated in variants are reportedly the target of nearly half of spike-specific TCRs. When two AZD1222 doses had been given, Spike-specific TCR breadth and depth rose.

The receptor was isolated from an adult who received the AZD1222 COVID-19 vaccine. Sequenced material: peripheral blood, taken 28 days after the second AZD1222 dose. This rearrangement joins TRBV27 to TRBJ2-5, with 9 bases matching TRBD2. The DNA for the CDR3 is TGTGCCAGCAGTTTATACCGATCGCGGGAGGGCAGGGAGACCCAGTACTTC. This codes for CASSLYRSREGRETQYF.